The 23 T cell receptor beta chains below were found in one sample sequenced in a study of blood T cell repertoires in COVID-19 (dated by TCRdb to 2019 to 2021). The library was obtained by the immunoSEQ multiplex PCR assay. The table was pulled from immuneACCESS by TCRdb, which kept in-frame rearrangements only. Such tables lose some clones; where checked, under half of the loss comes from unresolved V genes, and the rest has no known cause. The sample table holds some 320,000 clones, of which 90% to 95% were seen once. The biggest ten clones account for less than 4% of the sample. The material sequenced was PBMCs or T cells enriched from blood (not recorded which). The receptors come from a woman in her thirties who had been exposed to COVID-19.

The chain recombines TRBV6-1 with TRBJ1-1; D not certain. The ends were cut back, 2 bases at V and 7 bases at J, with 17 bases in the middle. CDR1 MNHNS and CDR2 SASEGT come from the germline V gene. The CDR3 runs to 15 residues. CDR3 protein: CASSETRWAVSEAFF. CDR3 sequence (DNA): TGTGCCAGCAGTGAAACTAGGTGGGCGGTGAGTGAAGCTTTCTTT.

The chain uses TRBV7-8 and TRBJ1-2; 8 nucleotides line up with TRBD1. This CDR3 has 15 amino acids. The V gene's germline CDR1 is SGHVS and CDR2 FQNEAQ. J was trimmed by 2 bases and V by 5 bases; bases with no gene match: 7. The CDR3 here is CASSISRDRNYGYTF. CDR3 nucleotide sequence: TGTGCCAGCAGCATATCAAGGGACAGGAACTATGGCTACACCTTC.

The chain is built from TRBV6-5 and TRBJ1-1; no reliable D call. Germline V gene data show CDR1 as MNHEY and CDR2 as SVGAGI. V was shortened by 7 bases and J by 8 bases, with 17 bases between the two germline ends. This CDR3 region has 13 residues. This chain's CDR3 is CASMGLQAGEAFF. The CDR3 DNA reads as TGTGCCAGCATGGGTTTGCAGGCGGGCGAAGCTTTCTTT.

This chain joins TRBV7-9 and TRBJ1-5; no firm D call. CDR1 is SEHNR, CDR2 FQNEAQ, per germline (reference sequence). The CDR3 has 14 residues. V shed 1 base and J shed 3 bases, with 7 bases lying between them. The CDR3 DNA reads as TGTGCCAGCAGCTTAGATGGCTTCAATCAGCCCCAGCATTTT. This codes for CASSLDGFNQPQHF.

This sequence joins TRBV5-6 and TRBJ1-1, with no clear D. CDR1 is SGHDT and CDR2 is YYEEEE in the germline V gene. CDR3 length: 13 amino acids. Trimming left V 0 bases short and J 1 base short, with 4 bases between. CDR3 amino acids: CASSLGPNTEAFF. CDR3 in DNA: TGTGCCAGCAGCTTGGGGCCGAACACTGAAGCTTTCTTT.

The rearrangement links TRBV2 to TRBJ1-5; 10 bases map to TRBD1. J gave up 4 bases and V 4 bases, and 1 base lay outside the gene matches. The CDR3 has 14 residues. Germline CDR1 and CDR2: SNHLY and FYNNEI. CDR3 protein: CASSVDRGNQPQHF. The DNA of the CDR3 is TGTGCCAGCAGTGTGGACAGGGGGAATCAGCCCCAGCATTTT. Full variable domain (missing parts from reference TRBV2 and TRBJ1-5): EPEVTQTPSHQVTQMGQEVILRCVPISNHLYFYWYRQILGQKVEFLVSFYNNEISEKSEIFDDQFSVERPDGSNFTLKIRSTKLEDSAMYFCASSVDRGNQPQHFGDGTRLSIL.

The CDR3: CASSQPSREGAPSGEDTQYF. In DNA form, the CDR3 reads TGCGCCAGCAGCCAACCTTCCCGAGAAGGGGCTCCCTCGGGTGAGGATACGCAGTATTTT. This rearrangement joins TRBV4-1 to TRBJ2-3; tentative D call: TRBD1 (5 bases). Trimming shortened V by 2 bases and J by 6 bases, and 30 bases separated the two germline ends. CDR1 MGHRA and CDR2 YSYEKL come from the germline V gene. This CDR3 comprises 20 residues.

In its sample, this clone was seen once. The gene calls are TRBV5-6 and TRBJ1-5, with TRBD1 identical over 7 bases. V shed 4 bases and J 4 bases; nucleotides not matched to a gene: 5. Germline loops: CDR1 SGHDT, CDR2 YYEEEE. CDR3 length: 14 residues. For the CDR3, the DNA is TGTGCCAGCAGCCCCCGGGACAGAAATCAGCCCCAGCATTTT. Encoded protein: CASSPRDRNQPQHF.

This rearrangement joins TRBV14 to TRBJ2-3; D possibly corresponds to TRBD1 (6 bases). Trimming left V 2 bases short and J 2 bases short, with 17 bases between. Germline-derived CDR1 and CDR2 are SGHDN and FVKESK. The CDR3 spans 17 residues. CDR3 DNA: TGTGCCAGCAGCCAATCCTACAGGGATGGGGCCACAGATACGCAGTATTTT. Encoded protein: CASSQSYRDGATDTQYF.

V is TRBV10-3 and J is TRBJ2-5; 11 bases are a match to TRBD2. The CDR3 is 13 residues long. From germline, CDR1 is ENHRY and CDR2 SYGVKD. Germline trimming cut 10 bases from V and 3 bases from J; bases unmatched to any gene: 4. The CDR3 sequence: CATNSGGEETQYF. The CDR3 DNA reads TGTGCCACAAATAGCGGGGGGGAAGAGACCCAGTACTTC.

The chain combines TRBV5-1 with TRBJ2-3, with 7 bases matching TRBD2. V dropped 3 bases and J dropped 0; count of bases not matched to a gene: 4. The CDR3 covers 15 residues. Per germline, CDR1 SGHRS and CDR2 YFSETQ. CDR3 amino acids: CASSSERGSTDTQYF. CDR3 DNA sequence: TGCGCCAGCAGCTCCGAGCGGGGAAGCACAGATACGCAGTATTTT.

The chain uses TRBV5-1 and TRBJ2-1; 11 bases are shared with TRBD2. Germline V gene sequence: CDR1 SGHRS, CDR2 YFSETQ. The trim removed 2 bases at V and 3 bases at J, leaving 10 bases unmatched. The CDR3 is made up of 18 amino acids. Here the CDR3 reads CASSFKSGTSGDYNEQFF. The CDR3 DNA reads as TGCGCCAGCAGCTTCAAATCCGGGACTAGCGGTGACTACAATGAGCAGTTCTTC. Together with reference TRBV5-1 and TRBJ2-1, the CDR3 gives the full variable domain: KAGVTQTPRYLIKTRGQQVTLSCSPISGHRSVSWYQQTPGQGLQFLFEYFSETQRNKGNFPGRFSGRQFSNSRSEMNVSTLELGDSALYLCASSFKSGTSGDYNEQFFGPGTRLTVL.

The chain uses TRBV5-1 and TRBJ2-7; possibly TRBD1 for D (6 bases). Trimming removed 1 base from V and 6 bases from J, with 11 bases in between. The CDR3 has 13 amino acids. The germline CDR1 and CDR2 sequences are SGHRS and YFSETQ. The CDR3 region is CASSLIQGGEQYF. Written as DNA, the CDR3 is TGCGCCAGCAGCTTGATACAGGGTGGCGAGCAGTACTTC. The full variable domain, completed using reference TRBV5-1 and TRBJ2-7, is KAGVTQTPRYLIKTRGQQVTLSCSPISGHRSVSWYQQTPGQGLQFLFEYFSETQRNKGNFPGRFSGRQFSNSRSEMNVSTLELGDSALYLCASSLIQGGEQYFGPGTRLTVT.

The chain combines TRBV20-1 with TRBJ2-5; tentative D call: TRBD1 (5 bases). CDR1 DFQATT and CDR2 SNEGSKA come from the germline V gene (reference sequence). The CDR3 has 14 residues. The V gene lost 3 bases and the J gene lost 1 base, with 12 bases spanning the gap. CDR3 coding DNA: TGCAGTGCTAGTGGGCAGGGCGGCCAAGAGACCCAGTACTTC. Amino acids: CSASGQGGQETQYF.

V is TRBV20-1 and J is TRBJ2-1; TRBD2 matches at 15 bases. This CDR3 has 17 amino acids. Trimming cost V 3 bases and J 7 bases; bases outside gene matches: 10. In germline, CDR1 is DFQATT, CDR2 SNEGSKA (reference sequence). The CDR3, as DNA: TGCAGTGCTAGTAGCTCCGGGACTAGCGGGGGGAGTAATGAGCAGTTCTTC. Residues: CSASSSGTSGGSNEQFF.

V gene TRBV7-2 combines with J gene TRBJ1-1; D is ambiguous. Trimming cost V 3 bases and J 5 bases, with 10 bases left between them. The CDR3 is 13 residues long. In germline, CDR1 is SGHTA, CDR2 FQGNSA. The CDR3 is CASSFRGRTEAFF. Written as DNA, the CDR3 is TGTGCCAGCAGCTTTCGGGGAAGGACTGAAGCTTTCTTT.

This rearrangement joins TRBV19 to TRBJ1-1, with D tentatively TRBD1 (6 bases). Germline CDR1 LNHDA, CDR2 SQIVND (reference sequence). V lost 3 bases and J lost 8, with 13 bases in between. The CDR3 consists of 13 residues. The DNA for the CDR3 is TGTGCCAGTAGTATTCGGGGGGCGGGAGAAGCTTTCTTT. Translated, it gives CASSIRGAGEAFF.

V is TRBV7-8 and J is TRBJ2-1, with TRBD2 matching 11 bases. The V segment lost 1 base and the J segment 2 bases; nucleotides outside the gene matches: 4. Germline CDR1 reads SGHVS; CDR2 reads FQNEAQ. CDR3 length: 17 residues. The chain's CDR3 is CASSLGTSGGTYNEQFF. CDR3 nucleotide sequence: TGTGCCAGCAGCTTAGGTACTAGCGGGGGTACCTACAATGAGCAGTTCTTC.

DNA for the CDR3: TGTGCCACCGGACAGGGGGCATCGTACGAGCAGTACTTC. Protein product: CATGQGASYEQYF. The chain is built from TRBV6-6 and TRBJ2-7; 11 bases map to TRBD1. V dropped 10 bases and J dropped 4; count of bases not matched to a gene: 6. CDR3 size: 13 residues. Germline-derived CDR1 and CDR2 are MNHNY and SVGAGI (reference sequence).

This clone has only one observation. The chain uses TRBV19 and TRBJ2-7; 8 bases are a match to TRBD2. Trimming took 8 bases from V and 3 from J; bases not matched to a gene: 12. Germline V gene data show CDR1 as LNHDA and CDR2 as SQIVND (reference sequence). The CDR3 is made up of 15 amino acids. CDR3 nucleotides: TGTGCCAGTCGGAATGCAGCGGGGGACTACTACGAGCAGTACTTC. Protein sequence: CASRNAAGDYYEQYF. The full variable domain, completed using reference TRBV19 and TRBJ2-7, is DGGITQSPKYLFRKEGQNVTLSCEQNLNHDAMYWYRQDPGQGLRLIYYSQIVNDFQKGDIAEGYSVSREKKESFPLTVTSAQKNPTAFYLCASRNAAGDYYEQYFGPGTRLTVT.

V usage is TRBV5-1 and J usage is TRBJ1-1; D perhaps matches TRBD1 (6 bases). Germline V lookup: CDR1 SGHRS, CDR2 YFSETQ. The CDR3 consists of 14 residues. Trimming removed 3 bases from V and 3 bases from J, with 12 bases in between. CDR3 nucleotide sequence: TGCGCCAGCAGCTCACAGGGTAGGGACACTGAAGCTTTCTTT. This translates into CASSSQGRDTEAFF. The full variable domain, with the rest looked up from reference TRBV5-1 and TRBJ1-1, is KAGVTQTPRYLIKTRGQQVTLSCSPISGHRSVSWYQQTPGQGLQFLFEYFSETQRNKGNFPGRFSGRQFSNSRSEMNVSTLELGDSALYLCASSSQGRDTEAFFGQGTRLTVV.

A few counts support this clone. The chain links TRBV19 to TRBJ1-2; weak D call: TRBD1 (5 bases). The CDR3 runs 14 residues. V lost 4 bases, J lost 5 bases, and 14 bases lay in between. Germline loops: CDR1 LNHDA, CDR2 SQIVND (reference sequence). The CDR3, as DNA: TGTGCCAGTAGTACGATAAGGGGTTCATATGGCTACACCTTC. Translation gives CASSTIRGSYGYTF.

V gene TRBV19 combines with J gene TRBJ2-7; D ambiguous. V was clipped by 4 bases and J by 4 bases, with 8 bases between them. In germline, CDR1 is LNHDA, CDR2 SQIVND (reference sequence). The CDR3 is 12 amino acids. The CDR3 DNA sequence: TGTGCCAGTAGTAACGGGTTTTACGAGCAGTACTTC. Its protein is CASSNGFYEQYF.